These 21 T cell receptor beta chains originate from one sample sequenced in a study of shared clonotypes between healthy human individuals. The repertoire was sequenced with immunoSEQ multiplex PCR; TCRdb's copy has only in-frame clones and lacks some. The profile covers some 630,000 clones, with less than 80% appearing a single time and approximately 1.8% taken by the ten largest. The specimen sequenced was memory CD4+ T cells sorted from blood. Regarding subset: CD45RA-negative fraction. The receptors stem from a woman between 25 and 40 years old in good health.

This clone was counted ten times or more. In DNA form, the CDR3 reads TGTGCCAGTAGTCGGCGGGACACGAACACCGGGGAGCTGTTTTTT. Protein product: CASSRRDTNTGELFF. The V gene is TRBV19, the J gene TRBJ2-2, with D perhaps matching TRBD1 or TRBD2 (6 bases each). The CDR3 length is 15 residues. Trimming left V 5 bases short and J 0 bases short, with 10 bases between. Germline loops: CDR1 LNHDA, CDR2 SQIVND (reference sequence).

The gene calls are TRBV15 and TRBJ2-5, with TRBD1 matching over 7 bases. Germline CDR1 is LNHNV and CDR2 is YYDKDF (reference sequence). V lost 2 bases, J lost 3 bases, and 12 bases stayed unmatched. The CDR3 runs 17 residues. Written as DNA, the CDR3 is TGTGCCACCAGCAGACCGCCCTCAGGGACAGCTAAAGAGACCCAGTACTTC. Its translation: CATSRPPSGTAKETQYF.

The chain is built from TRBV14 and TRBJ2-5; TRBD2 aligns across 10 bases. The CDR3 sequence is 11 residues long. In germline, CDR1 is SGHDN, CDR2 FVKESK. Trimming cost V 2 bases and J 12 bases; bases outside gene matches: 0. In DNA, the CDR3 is TGTGCCAGCAGCCAAACTAGCGGGAAGTACTTC. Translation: CASSQTSGKYF. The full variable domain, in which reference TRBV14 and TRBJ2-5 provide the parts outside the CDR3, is EAGVTQFPSHSVIEKGQTVTLRCDPISGHDNLYWYRRVMGKEIKFLLHFVKESKQDESGMPNNRFLAERTGGTYSTLKVQPAELEDSGVYFCASSQTSGKYFGPGTRLLVL.

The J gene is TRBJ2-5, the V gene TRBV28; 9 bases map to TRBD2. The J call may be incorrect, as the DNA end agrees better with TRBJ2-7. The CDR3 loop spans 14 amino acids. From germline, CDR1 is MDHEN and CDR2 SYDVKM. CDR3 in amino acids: CAITTTSGAYEQYF. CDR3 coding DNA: TGTGCCATCACCACGACTAGCGGAGCCTACGAGCAGTACTTC.

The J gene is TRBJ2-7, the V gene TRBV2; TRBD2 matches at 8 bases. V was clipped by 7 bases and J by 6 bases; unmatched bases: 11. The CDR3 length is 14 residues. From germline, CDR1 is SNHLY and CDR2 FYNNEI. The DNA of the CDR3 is TGTGCCAGCAAGACAAGAGCGGGAGTTGGCGAGCAGTACTTC. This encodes CASKTRAGVGEQYF. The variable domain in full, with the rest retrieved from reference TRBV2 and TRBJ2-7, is EPEVTQTPSHQVTQMGQEVILRCVPISNHLYFYWYRQILGQKVEFLVSFYNNEISEKSEIFDDQFSVERPDGSNFTLKIRSTKLEDSAMYFCASKTRAGVGEQYFGPGTRLTVT.

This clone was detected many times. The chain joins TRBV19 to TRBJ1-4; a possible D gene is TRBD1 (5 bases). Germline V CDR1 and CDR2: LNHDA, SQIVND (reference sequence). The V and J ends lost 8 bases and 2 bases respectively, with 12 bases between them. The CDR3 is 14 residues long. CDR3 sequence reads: CASRGVKTNEKLFF. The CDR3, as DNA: TGTGCCAGTCGGGGCGTAAAGACTAATGAAAAACTGTTTTTT. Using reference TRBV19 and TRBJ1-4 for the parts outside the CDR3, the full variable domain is DGGITQSPKYLFRKEGQNVTLSCEQNLNHDAMYWYRQDPGQGLRLIYYSQIVNDFQKGDIAEGYSVSREKKESFPLTVTSAQKNPTAFYLCASRGVKTNEKLFFGSGTQLSVL.

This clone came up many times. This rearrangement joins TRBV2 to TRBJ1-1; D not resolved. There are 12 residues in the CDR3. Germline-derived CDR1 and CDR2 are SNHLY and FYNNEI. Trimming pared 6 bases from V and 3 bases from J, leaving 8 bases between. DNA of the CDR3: TGTGCCAGCAGCGGGGAGTACACTGAAGCTTTCTTT. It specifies CASSGEYTEAFF.

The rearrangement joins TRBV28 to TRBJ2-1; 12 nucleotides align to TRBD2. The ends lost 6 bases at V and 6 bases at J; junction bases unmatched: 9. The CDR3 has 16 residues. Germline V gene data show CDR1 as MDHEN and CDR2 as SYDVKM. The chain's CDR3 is CASRGLTSGSLNEQFF. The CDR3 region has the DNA TGTGCCAGCAGGGGATTGACTAGCGGGAGTCTCAATGAGCAGTTCTTC.

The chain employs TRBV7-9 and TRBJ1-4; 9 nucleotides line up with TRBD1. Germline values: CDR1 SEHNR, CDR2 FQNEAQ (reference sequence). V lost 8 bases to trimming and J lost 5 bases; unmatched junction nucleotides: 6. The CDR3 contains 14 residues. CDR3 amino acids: CASVLGTGNEKLFF. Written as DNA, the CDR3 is TGTGCCAGCGTGCTGGGGACAGGGAATGAAAAACTGTTTTTT.

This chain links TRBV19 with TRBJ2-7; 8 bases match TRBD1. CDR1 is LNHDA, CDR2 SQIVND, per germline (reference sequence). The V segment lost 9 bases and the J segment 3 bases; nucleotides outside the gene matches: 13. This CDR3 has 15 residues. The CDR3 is CASPAWDRRYYEQYF. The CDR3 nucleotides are TGTGCCAGCCCCGCCTGGGACAGGCGTTACTACGAGCAGTACTTC.

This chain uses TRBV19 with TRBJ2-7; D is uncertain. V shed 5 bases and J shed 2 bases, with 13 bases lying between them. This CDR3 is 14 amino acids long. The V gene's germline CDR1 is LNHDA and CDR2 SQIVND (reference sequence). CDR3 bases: TGTGCCAGTAGTCTGGGCGACCTGACCTACGAGCAGTACTTC. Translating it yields CASSLGDLTYEQYF.

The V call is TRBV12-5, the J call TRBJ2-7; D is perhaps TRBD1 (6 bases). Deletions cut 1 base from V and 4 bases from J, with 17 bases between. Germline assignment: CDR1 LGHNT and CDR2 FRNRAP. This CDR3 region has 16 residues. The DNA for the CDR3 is TGTGCTAGTGGTTTGGAAACGGATGGGACAAAGTACGAGCAGTACTTC. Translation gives CASGLETDGTKYEQYF.

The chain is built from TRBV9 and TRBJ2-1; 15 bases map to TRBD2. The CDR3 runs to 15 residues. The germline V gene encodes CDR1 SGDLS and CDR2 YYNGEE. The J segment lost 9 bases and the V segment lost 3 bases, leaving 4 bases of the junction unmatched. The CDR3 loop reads CASSAPGLAGGEQFF. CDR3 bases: TGTGCCAGCAGCGCACCGGGACTAGCGGGAGGTGAGCAGTTCTTC.

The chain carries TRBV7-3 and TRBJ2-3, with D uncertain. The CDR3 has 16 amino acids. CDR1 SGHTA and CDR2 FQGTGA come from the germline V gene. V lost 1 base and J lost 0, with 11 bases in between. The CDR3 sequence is CASSLSHGTSTDTQYF. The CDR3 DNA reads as TGTGCCAGCAGCTTAAGTCACGGTACTAGCACAGATACGCAGTATTTT. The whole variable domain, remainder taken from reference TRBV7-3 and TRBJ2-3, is GAGVSQTPSNKVTEKGKYVELRCDPISGHTALYWYRQSLGQGPEFLIYFQGTGAADDSGLPNDRFFAVRPEGSVSTLKIQRTERGDSAVYLCASSLSHGTSTDTQYFGPGTRLTVL.

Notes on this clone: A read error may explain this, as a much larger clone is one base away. DNA of the CDR3: TGTGCCAGCAGCGTAGCGGGGAGCTCCTACAATGAGCAGTTCTTC. Its protein is CASSVAGSSYNEQFF. The rearrangement links TRBV28 to TRBJ2-1; 8 nucleotides line up with TRBD2. The germline V gene has CDR1 MDHEN and CDR2 SYDVKM. This CDR3 spans 15 amino acids. With V trimmed by 6 bases and J by 0 bases, 4 bases remained unmatched.

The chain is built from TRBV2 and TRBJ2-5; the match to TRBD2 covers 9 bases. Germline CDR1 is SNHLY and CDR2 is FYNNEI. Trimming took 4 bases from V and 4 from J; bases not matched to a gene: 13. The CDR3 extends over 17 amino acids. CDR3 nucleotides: TGTGCCAGCAGTGTGGTAGCGGGAGTGGCCAGATTAGAGACCCAGTACTTC. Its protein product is CASSVVAGVARLETQYF.

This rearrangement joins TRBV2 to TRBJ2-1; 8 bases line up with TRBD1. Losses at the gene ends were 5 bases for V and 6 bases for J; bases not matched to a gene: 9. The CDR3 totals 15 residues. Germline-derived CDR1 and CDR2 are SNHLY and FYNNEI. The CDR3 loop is CASSSMDRDFNEQFF. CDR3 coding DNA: TGTGCCAGCAGTTCCATGGACAGGGACTTCAATGAGCAGTTCTTC.

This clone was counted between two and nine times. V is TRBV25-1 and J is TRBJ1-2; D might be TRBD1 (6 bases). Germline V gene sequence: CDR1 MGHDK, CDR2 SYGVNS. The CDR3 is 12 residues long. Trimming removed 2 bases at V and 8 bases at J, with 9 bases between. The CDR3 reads CASSEQGWGYTF. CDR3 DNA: TGTGCCAGCAGTGAACAGGGGTGGGGCTACACCTTC.

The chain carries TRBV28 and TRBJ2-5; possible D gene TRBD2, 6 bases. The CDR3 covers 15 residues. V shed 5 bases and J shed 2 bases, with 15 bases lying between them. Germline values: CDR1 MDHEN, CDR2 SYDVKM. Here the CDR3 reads CASSPRWRGQETQYF. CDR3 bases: TGTGCCAGCAGTCCCCGGTGGAGGGGTCAAGAGACCCAGTACTTC. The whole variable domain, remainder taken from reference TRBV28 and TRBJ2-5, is DVKVTQSSRYLVKRTGEKVFLECVQDMDHENMFWYRQDPGLGLRLIYFSYDVKMKEKGDIPEGYSVSREKKERFSLILESASTNQTSMYLCASSPRWRGQETQYFGPGTRLLVL.

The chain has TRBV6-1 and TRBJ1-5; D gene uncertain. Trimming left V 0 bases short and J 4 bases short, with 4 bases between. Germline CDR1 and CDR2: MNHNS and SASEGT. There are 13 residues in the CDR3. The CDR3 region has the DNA TGTGCCAGCAGTGAAGCTAGGAATCAGCCCCAGCATTTT. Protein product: CASSEARNQPQHF.

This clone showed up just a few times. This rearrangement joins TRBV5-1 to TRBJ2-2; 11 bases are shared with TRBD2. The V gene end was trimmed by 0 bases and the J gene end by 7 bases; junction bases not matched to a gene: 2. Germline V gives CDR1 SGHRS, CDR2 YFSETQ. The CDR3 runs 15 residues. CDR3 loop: CASSLVLAGDGELFF. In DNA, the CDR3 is TGCGCCAGCAGCTTGGTACTAGCGGGAGACGGGGAGCTGTTTTTT. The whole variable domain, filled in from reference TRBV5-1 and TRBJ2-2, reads KAGVTQTPRYLIKTRGQQVTLSCSPISGHRSVSWYQQTPGQGLQFLFEYFSETQRNKGNFPGRFSGRQFSNSRSEMNVSTLELGDSALYLCASSLVLAGDGELFFGEGSRLTVL.